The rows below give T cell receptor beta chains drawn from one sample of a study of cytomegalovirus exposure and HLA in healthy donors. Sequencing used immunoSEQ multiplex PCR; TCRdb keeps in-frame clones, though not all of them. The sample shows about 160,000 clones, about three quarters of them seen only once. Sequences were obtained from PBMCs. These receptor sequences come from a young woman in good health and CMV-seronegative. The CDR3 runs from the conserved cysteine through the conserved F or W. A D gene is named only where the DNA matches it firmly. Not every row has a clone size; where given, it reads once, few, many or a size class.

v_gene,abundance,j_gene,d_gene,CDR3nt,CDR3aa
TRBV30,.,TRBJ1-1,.,TGTGCCCACGACGGAGGAGTGAACACTGAAGCTTTCTTT,CAHDGGVNTEAFF
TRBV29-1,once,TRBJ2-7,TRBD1,TGCAGCGTTGAAGATAAACGAGACAGGGGAGGCGAGCAGTACTTC,CSVEDKRDRGGEQYF
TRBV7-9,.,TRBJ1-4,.,TGTGCCAGCCTACTAGATGGAAAACTGTTTTTT,CASLLDGKLFF
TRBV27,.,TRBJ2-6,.,TGTGCCAGCAGTCTGACTTCTGGGGCCAACGTCCTGACTTTC,CASSLTSGANVLTF
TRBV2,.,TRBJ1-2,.,TGTGCCAGCGGGCGGGTAGGCTATGGCTACACCTTC,CASGRVGYGYTF
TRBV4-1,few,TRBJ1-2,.,TGCGCCAGCAGACCAGGGGAAACTAACTATGGCTACACCTTC,CASRPGETNYGYTF
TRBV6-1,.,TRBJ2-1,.,TGTGCCAGCAGTGAATTATTGCGTGAGCAGTTCTTC,CASSELLREQFF
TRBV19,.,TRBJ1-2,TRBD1,TGTGCCAGTAGTACACCTCCGGGACAGGGGGCTAGGAGCTATGGCTACACCTTC,CASSTPPGQGARSYGYTF
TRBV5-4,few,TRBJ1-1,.,TGTGCCAGCAGCCGACCGACAGTGAACACTGAAGCTTTCTTT,CASSRPTVNTEAFF
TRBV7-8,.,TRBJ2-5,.,TGTGCCAGCAGCCTTATACAAGAGACCCAGTACTTC,CASSLIQETQYF
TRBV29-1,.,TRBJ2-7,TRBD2,TGCAGCGGTCTGGCGTTGATAGCGGGGGACTACGAGCAGTACTTC,CSGLALIAGDYEQYF
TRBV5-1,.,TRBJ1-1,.,TGCGCCAGCAGCTTGGGGACAGCCACGAACACTGAAGCTTTCTTT,CASSLGTATNTEAFF
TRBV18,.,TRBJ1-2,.,TGTGCCAGCTCAAAGGGGTCGGATTATGGCTACACCTTC,CASSKGSDYGYTF
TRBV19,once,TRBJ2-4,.,TGTGCCAGTAGTATAGGCCTCCCGGGAGCCAAAAACATTCAGTACTTC,CASSIGLPGAKNIQYF
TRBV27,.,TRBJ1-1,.,TGTGCCAGCAGTCCGACAACAGGCGTGAACACTGAAGCTTTCTTT,CASSPTTGVNTEAFF
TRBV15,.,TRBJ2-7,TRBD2,TGTGCCACCAGCAGTCGCGGGGGGGCCCACGAGCAGTACTTC,CATSSRGGAHEQYF
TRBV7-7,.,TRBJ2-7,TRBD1,TGTGCCAGCAGCTTGGGGACAGGGGGTGTCTACGAGCAGTACTTC,CASSLGTGGVYEQYF
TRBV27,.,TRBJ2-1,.,TGTGCCAGCAGAACAGGGTACCCCGGGAATGAGCAGTTCTTC,CASRTGYPGNEQFF
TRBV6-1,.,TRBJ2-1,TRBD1,TGTGCCAGCAGTTCTACCGGGACAGGGCCTTGGGAGCAGTTCTTC,CASSSTGTGPWEQFF
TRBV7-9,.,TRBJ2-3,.,TGTGCCAGCAGCTTGGATGGGCATGATACGCAGTATTTT,CASSLDGHDTQYF
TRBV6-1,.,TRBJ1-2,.,TGTGCCAGCAGTGAGAGGCACCCCTATGGCTACACCTTC,CASSERHPYGYTF
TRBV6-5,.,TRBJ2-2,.,TGTGCCAGCAGTTTTAGACAGCCGAACACCGGGGAGCTGTTTTTT,CASSFRQPNTGELFF
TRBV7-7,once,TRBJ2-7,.,TGTGCCAGCAGCTCTGGACTCTCCGGCGAGCAGTACTTC,CASSSGLSGEQYF
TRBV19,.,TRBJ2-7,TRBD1,TGTGCCAGTAGTATAGGACAGGGAACCTACGAGCAGTACTTC,CASSIGQGTYEQYF
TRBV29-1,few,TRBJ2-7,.,TGCAGAGGGGGCGAGCAGTACTTC,CRGGEQYF
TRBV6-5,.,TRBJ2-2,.,TGTGCCAGCAGGACCCCGGGACATATCACCGGGGAGCTGTTTTTT,CASRTPGHITGELFF
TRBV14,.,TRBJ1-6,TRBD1,TGTGCCAGCAGCCTTACCGGGACAGGGGAGGGCTCCTATAATTCACCCCTCCACTTT,CASSLTGTGEGSYNSPLHF
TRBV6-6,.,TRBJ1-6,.,TGTGCCAGCAGTTACGACAGCTATTCCAATTCACCCCTCCACTTT,CASSYDSYSNSPLHF
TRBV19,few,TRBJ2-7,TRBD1,TGTGCCAGTAGTATGGCACAGGGGGCGACCTACGAGCAGTACTTC,CASSMAQGATYEQYF
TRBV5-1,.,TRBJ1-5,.,TGCGCCAGCAGCCCGAATTGGGGGCAAAATCAGCCCCAGCATTTT,CASSPNWGQNQPQHF
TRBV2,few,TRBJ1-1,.,TGTGCCAGCAGTGCCCAACAAAGGAACACTGAAGCTTTCTTT,CASSAQQRNTEAFF
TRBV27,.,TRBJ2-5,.,TGTGCCAGCAGTTTGACTAGTCCTCTCGAGGAGCAGTACTTC,CASSLTSPLEEQYF
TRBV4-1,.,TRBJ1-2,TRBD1,TGCGCCAGCAGCCCTCGGGACAGGCTTACTAACTATGGCTACACCTTC,CASSPRDRLTNYGYTF
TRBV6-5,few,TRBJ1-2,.,TGTGCCAGCAGTCTTAGTCCCGCTTCGGACTATGGCTACACCTTC,CASSLSPASDYGYTF
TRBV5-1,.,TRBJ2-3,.,TGCGCCAGCAGCTTGGTGGGGACTTCCACAGATACGCAGTATTTT,CASSLVGTSTDTQYF
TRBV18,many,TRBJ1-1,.,TGTGCCAGCTCACCACCACTAGGGGGGGATTCTGAAGCTTTCTTT,CASSPPLGGDSEAFF
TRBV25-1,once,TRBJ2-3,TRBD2,TGTGCCAGCAGGCCCGGGACTAGTAAAGATACGCAGTATTTT,CASRPGTSKDTQYF
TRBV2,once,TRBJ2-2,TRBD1,TGTGCCAGCAGTCTGACAGGGGCCCTTAACACCGGGGAGCTGTTTTTT,CASSLTGALNTGELFF
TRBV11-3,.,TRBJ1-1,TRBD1,TGTGCCAGCTCACAGGGGGACACTGAAGCTTTCTTT,CASSQGDTEAFF
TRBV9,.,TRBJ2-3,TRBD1,TGTGCCAGCAGCGTGGGACAGGGCACAGATACGCAGTATTTT,CASSVGQGTDTQYF
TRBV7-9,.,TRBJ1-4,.,TGTGCCAGCAGCTTGTTAGAGGGAGAAAAACTGTTTTTT,CASSLLEGEKLFF
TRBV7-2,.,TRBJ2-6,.,TGTGCCAGCAGCTTAGCCCTATACTCTGGGGCCAACGTCCTGACTTTC,CASSLALYSGANVLTF
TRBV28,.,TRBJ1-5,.,TGTGCCAGCAGTTCTTATCAGCCCCAGCATTTT,CASSSYQPQHF
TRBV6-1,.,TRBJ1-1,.,TGTGCCAGCATATCCCCAGGGCGGCCTGAAGCTTTCTTT,CASISPGRPEAFF
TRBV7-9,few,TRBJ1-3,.,TGTGCCAGCAGCTTCGAAGCAGGGCGAAACACCATATATTTT,CASSFEAGRNTIYF
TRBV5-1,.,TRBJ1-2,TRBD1,TGCGCCAGCGGGACAGGGCAGAACTATGGCTACACCTTC,CASGTGQNYGYTF
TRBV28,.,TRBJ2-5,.,TGTGCCAGCAGACCCGCACTGTACCAAGAGACCCAGTACTTC,CASRPALYQETQYF
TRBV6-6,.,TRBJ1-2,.,TGTGCCAGCAGTCCCTCCCTGGGGGCTGGCTACACCTTC,CASSPSLGAGYTF
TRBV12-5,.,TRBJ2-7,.,TGTGCTAGTGGGAACTCGGGACACCTTCCCTACGAGCAGTACTTC,CASGNSGHLPYEQYF
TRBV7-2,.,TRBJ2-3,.,TGTGCCAGCAGCTTAGCAGCGGTAACAGATACGCAGTATTTT,CASSLAAVTDTQYF
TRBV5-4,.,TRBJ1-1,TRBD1,TGTGCCAGCAGCTTGCAGGGGGGCACTGAAGCTTTCTTT,CASSLQGGTEAFF
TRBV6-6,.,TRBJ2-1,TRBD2,TGTGCCAGCACCCCTGGACTAGCGGGAGTTTACAATGAGCAGTTCTTC,CASTPGLAGVYNEQFF
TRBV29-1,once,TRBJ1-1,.,TGCAGCGCTCGTGAGGGCACTGAAGCTTTCTTT,CSAREGTEAFF
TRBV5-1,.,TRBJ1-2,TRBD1,TGCGCCAGCAGCTTGGCGGGGACAGGGTCCCGACATGGCTACACCTTC,CASSLAGTGSRHGYTF
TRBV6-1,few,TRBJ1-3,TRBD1,TGTGCCAGCAGTGTAGGACAGGGGTATTCTTCAGCCCCTGGAAACACCATATATTTT,CASSVGQGYSSAPGNTIYF
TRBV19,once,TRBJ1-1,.,TGTGCCAGTAGTATTACAGGGTACACTGAAGCTTTCTTT,CASSITGYTEAFF
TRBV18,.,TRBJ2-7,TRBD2,TGTGCTACTTCGGGGGGTGCCTATTACGAGCAGTACTTC,CATSGGAYYEQYF
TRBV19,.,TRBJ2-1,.,TGTGCCAGTAGTGCTAGTATCTCCTACAATGAGCAGTTCTTC,CASSASISYNEQFF
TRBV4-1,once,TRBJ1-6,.,TGCGCCAGCAGCCATGCTGGAGATTCACCCCTCCACTTT,CASSHAGDSPLHF
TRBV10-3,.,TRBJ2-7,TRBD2,TGTGCCATCAGCCCGGATAGCGGGGGGGCGGGCGAGCAGTACTTC,CAISPDSGGAGEQYF